Listed here are 5 T cell receptor beta chains from one sample, sequenced in a study of blood T cell repertoires in COVID-19. Some clones are missing from TCRdb's copy, which holds only in-frame ones; the method was immunoSEQ multiplex PCR. The sample yields some 230,000 clones, roughly 86% seen once. The sample comprised peripheral blood. These receptors were collected from a woman between 45 and 65 years old with COVID-19, enrolled during active disease.

This clone was observed once. The V call is TRBV21-1, the J call TRBJ2-7; whether TRBD1, the table's D call, matches the DNA was not checked. TRBV21-1 counts as a pseudogene. The CDR3 covers 15 residues. CDR3 amino acids: CASSTEDRVPYEQYV. The CDR3 nucleotides are TGTGCCAGCAGCACTGAGGACAGGGTCCCCTACGAGCAGTACGTC.

The chain carries TRBV27 and TRBJ1-6; D is unclear. This CDR3 comprises 16 residues. V was trimmed by 5 bases and J by 0 bases, leaving 11 bases between them. In germline, CDR1 is MNHEY, CDR2 SMNVEV (reference sequence). The CDR3 region is CASSQQMVSYNSPLHF. The CDR3 DNA sequence: TGTGCCAGCAGTCAACAGATGGTCTCCTATAATTCACCCCTCCACTTT.

This clone has only a few counts. This CDR3 is also generated by other DNA sequences in the sample. The rearrangement joins TRBV18 to TRBJ2-3, with TRBD2 matching 12 bases. This CDR3 contains 15 residues. Germline CDR1 is KGHSH and CDR2 is LQKENI. Losses at the gene ends were 6 bases for V and 6 bases for J; bases not matched to a gene: 7. The CDR3 here is CASSPLAGGTDTQYF. CDR3 sequence (DNA): TGTGCCAGCTCCCCGCTAGCGGGGGGGACTGATACGCAGTATTTT.

The chain couples TRBV23-1 to TRBJ2-1; the match to TRBD2 covers 11 bases. TRBV23-1 is classed as an ORF, of uncertain function. Trimming took 7 bases from V and 2 from J; bases not matched to a gene: 4. This CDR3 has 15 amino acids. CDR3 in amino acids: CASTSGGQTYNEQFF. CDR3 sequence (DNA): TGCGCCAGCACTAGCGGGGGGCAAACCTACAATGAGCAGTTCTTC.

This rearrangement joins TRBV2 to TRBJ1-5; possibly TRBD1 for D (5 bases). The germline CDR1 and CDR2 sequences are SNHLY and FYNNEI. The CDR3 runs 15 residues. The germline V and J ends were trimmed by 6 bases and 0 bases, with 12 bases remaining between them. For the CDR3, the DNA is TGTGCCAGCAGGGGGCCAAACTATAGCAATCAGCCCCAGCATTTT. The encoded protein is CASRGPNYSNQPQHF. Complete variable domain (other parts from reference TRBV2 and TRBJ1-5): EPEVTQTPSHQVTQMGQEVILRCVPISNHLYFYWYRQILGQKVEFLVSFYNNEISEKSEIFDDQFSVERPDGSNFTLKIRSTKLEDSAMYFCASRGPNYSNQPQHFGDGTRLSIL.